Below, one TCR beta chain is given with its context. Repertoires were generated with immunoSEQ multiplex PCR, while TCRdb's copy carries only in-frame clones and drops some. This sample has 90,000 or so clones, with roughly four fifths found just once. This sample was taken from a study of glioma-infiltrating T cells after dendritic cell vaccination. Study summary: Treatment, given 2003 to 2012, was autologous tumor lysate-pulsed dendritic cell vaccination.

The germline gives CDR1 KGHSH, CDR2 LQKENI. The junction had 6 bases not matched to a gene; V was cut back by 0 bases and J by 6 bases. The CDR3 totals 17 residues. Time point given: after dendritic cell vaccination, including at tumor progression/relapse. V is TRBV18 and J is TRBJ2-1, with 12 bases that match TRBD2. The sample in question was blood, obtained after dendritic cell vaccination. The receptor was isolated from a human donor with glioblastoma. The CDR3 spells CASSPPNVLAGGNEQFF. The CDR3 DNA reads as TGTGCCAGCTCACCACCAAACGTACTAGCGGGAGGCAATGAGCAGTTCTTC.